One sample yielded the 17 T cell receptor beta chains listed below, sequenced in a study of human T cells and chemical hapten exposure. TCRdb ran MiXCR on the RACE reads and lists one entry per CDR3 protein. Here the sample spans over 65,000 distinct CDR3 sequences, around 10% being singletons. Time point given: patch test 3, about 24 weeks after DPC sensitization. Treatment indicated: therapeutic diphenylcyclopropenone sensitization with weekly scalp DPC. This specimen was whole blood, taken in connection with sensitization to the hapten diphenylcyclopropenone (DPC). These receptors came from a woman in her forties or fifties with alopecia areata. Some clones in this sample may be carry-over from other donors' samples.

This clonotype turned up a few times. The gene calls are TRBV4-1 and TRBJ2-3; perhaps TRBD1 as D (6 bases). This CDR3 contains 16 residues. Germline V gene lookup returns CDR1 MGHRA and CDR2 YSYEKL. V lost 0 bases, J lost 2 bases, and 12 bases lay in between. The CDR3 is CASSQDFGQYTDTQYF. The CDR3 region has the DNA TGCGCCAGCAGCCAAGACTTCGGACAGTACACAGATACGCAGTATTTT.

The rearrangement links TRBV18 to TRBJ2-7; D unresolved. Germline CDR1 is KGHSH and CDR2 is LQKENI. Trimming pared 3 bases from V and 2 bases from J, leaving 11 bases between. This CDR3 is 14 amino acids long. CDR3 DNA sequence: TGTGCCAGCTCACCCTTGGACGGTCCCTACGAGCAGTACTTC. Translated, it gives CASSPLDGPYEQYF.

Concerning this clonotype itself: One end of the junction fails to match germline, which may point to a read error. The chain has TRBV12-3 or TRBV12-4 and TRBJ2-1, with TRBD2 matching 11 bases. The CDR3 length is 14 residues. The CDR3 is CASSLQLAGGPQIF. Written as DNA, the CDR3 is TGTGCCAGCAGTCTACAGCTAGCGGGAGGCCCTCAAATCTTC.

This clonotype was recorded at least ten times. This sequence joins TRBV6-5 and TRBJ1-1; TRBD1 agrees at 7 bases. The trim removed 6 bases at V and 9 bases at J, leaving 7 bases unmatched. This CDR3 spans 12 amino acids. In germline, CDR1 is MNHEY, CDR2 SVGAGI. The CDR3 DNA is TGTGCCAGCAGAAACGACAGGGATCAAGCTTTCTTT. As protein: CASRNDRDQAFF.

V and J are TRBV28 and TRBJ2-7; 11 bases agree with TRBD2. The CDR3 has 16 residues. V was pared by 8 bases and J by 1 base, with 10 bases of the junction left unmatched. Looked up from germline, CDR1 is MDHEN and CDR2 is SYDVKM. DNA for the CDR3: TGTGCCAGCGGTCTAGTCGGGACTAGCGGATCCTACGAGCAGTACTTC. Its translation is CASGLVGTSGSYEQYF.

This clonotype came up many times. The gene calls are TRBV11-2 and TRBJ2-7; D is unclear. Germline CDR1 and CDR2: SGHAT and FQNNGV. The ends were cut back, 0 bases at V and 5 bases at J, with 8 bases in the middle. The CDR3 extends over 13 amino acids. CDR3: CASSLDLDNEQYF. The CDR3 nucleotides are TGTGCCAGCAGCTTAGATTTAGACAACGAGCAGTACTTC.

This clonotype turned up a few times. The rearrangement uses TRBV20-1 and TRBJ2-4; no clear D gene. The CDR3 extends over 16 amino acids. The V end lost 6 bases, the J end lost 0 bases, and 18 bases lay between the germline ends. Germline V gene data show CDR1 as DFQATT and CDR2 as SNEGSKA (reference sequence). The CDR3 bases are TGCAGTGCCGCAAGGGTCTCGAGACTAGCCAAAAACATTCAGTACTTC. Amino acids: CSAARVSRLAKNIQYF.

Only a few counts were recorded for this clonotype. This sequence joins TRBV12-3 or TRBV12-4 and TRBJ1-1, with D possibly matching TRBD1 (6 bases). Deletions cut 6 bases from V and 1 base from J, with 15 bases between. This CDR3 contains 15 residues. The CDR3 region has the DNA TGTGCCAGCAGGGAACATACAGGGTCGAACACTGAAGCTTTCTTT. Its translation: CASREHTGSNTEAFF.

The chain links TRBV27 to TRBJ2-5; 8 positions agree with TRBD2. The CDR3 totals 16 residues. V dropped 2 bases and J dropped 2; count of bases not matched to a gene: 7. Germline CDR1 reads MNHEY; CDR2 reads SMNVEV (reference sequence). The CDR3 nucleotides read TGTGCCAGCAGTTTACAGAAGCGGGGGCCTCAAGAGACCCAGTACTTC. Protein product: CASSLQKRGPQETQYF.

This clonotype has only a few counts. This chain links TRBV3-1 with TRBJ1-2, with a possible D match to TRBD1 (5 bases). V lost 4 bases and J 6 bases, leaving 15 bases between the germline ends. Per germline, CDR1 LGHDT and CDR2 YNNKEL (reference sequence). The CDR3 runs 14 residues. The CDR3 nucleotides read TGTGCCAGCAGCCCGACGGCGAGGGGAAATGGCTACACCTTC. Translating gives CASSPTARGNGYTF.

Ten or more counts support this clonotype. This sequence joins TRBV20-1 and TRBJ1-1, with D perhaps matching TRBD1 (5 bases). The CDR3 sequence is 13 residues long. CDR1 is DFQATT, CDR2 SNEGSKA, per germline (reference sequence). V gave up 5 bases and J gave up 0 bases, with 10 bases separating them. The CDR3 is CSASGTMNTEAFF. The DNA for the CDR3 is TGCAGTGCTTCGGGGACCATGAACACTGAAGCTTTCTTT.

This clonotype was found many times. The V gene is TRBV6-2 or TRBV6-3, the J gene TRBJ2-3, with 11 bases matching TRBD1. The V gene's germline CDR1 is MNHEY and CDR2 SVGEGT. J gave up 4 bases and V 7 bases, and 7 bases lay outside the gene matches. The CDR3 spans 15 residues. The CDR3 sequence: CASNPGQGEADTQYF. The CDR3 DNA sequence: TGTGCCAGCAATCCGGGACAGGGGGAAGCAGATACGCAGTATTTT.

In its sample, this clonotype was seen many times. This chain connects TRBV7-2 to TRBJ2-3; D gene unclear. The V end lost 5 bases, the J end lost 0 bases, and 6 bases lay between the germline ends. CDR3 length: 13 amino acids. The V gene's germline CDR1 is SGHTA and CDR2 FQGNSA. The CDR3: CASSPYSTDTQYF. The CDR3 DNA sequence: TGTGCCAGCAGCCCCTATAGCACAGATACGCAGTATTTT. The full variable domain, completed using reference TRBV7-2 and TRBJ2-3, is GAGVSQSPSNKVTEKGKDVELRCDPISGHTALYWYRQSLGQGLEFLIYFQGNSAPDKSGLPSDRFSAERTGGSVSTLTIQRTQQEDSAVYLCASSPYSTDTQYFGPGTRLTVL.

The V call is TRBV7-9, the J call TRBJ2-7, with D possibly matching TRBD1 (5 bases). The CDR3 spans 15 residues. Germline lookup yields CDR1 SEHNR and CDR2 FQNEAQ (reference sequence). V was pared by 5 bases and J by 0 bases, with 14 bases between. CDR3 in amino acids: CASSPQDTYSYEQYF. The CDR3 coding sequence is TGTGCCAGCAGCCCGCAGGACACTTACTCCTACGAGCAGTACTTC.

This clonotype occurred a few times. CDR3 nucleotide sequence: TGTGCCAGCAGCCGGGACGGGATGAACACTGAAGCTTTCTTT. Translation gives CASSRDGMNTEAFF. This rearrangement joins TRBV7-3 to TRBJ1-1; possible D gene TRBD1, 5 bases. Germline-derived CDR1 and CDR2 are SGHTA and FQGTGA. V gave up 5 bases and J gave up 0 bases, with 10 bases separating them. There are 14 residues in the CDR3. Combining the CDR3 with reference TRBV7-3 and TRBJ1-1 gives the whole variable domain GAGVSQTPSNKVTEKGKYVELRCDPISGHTALYWYRQSLGQGPEFLIYFQGTGAADDSGLPNDRFFAVRPEGSVSTLKIQRTERGDSAVYLCASSRDGMNTEAFFGQGTRLTVV.

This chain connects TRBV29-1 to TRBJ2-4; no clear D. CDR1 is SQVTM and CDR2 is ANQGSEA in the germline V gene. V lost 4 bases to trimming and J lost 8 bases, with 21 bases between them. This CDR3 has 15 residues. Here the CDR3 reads CSVALGQTLKDIQYF. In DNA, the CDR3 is TGCAGCGTTGCTCTCGGTCAGACGTTAAAGGACATTCAGTACTTC.

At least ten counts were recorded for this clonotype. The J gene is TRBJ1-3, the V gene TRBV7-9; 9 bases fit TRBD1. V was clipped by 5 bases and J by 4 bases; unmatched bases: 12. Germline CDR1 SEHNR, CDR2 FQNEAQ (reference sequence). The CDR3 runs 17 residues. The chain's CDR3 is CASSPSRDRDGGNTIYF. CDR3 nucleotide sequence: TGTGCCAGCAGCCCGTCCCGGGACAGGGATGGGGGAAACACCATATATTTT. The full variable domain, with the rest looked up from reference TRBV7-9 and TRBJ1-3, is DTGVSQNPRHKITKRGQNVTFRCDPISEHNRLYWYRQTLGQGPEFLTYFQNEAQLEKSRLLSDRFSAERPKGSFSTLEIQRTEQGDSAMYLCASSPSRDRDGGNTIYFGEGSWLTVV.